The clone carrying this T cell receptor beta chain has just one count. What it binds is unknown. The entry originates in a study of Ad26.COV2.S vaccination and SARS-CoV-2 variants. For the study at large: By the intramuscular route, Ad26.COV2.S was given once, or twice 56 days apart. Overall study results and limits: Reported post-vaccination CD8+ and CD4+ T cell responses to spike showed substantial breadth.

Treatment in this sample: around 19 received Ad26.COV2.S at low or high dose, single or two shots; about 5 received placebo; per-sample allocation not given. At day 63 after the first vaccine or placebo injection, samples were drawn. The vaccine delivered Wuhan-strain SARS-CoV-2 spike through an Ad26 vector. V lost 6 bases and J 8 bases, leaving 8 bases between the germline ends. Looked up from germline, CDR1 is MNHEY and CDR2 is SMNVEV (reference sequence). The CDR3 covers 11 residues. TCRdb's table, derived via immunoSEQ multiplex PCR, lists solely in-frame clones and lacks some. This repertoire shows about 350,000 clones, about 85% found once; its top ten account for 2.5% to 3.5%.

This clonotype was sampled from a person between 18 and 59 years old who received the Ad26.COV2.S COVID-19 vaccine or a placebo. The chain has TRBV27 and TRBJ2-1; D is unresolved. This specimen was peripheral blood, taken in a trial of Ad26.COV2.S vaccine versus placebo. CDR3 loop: CASRVYHEQFF. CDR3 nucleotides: TGTGCCAGCAGGGTGTACCATGAGCAGTTCTTC.